Listed below are T cell receptor beta chains from one sample, sequenced in a study of breast tumors, draining lymph nodes, adjacent tissues. TCRdb re-analysed the multiplex PCR reads in MiXCR, keeping a single row per CDR3 protein. The sample has some 200,000 distinct CDR3 sequences, roughly 31% seen once. The specimen sequenced was axillary lymph node tissue. Every receptor here comes from a female donor with breast cancer. Some clones in this sample may be carry-over from other donors' samples. Both conserved end residues are part of each CDR3. A D gene is named only where the DNA matches it firmly. Size is omitted from some rows. Given values are once, few, many or a class for expanded clones.

V	size	D	J	DNA	CDR3
TRBV15	many	NA	TRBJ1-1	TGTGCCACCAGCAGAGTGTCCTGGACTGAAGCTTTCTTT	CATSRVSWTEAFF
TRBV6-5	NA	NA	TRBJ1-1	TGTGCCAGCAGTTCCGTCGACAAGACAGAAGCTTTCTTT	CASSSVDKTEAFF
TRBV30	many	NA	TRBJ1-3	TGTGCCTGGAGTGGCGGGTCCTACTCTGGAAACACCATATATTTT	CAWSGGSYSGNTIYF
TRBV15	many	NA	TRBJ2-6	TGTGCCACCAGCAGAGGAGGAGACTCTGGGGCCAACGTCCTGACTTTC	CATSRGGDSGANVLTF
TRBV14	few	TRBD1	TRBJ1-1	TGTGCCAGCAGCCAAGCAGGGGGAACTGAAGCTTTCTTT	CASSQAGGTEAFF
TRBV7-8	many	TRBD1	TRBJ2-7	TGTGCCAGCGGGCATTCTACGACAGGGGGCGAGCAGTGCTTC	CASGHSTTGGEQCF
TRBV24-1	NA	TRBD2	TRBJ2-3	TGTGCCACCAGTGATTTTAAAGCGGGAGGTCACAATGAGCAGTATTTT	CATSDFKAGGHNEQYF
TRBV2	NA	TRBD1	TRBJ2-1	TGTGCCAGCAGACTCCCGGGACAGTATTACAATGAGCAGTTCTTC	CASRLPGQYYNEQFF
TRBV9	many	TRBD1	TRBJ2-1	TGTGCCAGCAGCGTAGACGGCAGGGGGCACAATGAGCAGTTCTTC	CASSVDGRGHNEQFF
TRBV24-1	many	NA	TRBJ2-2	TGTGCCACCAGTGACCTTACCGGGGAGCTGTTTTTT	CATSDLTGELFF
TRBV18	many	TRBD1	TRBJ1-2	TGTGCCAGCTCACGGACAGGGAATGGCTACACCTTC	CASSRTGNGYTF
TRBV20-1	many	TRBD2	TRBJ2-1	TGCAGTGCTAGAAGCCTAGGGGTCGAGGGACTAGCGGGGGGGCCTGGTGAGCAGTTCTTC	CSARSLGVEGLAGGPGEQFF
TRBV6-2/TRBV6-3	many	NA	TRBJ2-2	TGTGCCAGCACCTCCGGAGGGCACCTCACCGGGGAGCTGTTTTTT	CASTSGGHLTGELFF
TRBV25-1	NA	TRBD2	TRBJ2-2	TGTGCCAGCAGTGAAAGGGGGGGCTCTTTTCTCCCGGGACTAGCGGGATTGAACACCGGGGAGCTGTTTTTT	CASSERGGSFLPGLAGLNTGELFF
TRBV5-1	NA	NA	TRBJ2-5	TGCGCCAGCAGCCCCGGAGGGGGCCAAGACACCCAGTACTTC	CASSPGGGQDTQYF
TRBV4-3	many	NA	TRBJ2-1	TGCGCCAGCAGCCAAGAGGGGAGACACAATGAGCAGTTCTTC	CASSQEGRHNEQFF
TRBV5-1	NA	NA	TRBJ2-3	TGCGTCAGCAGCTGGGGGGACAAGGGGATAGATACGCAGTATTTT	CVSSWGDKGIDTQYF
TRBV5-6	many	NA	TRBJ1-5	TGTGCCAGCACCCGGGCGGGCCGACAGCCCCAGCATTTT	CASTRAGRQPQHF
TRBV15	NA	NA	TRBJ1-6	TGTGCCACCAGCAGTGAAAGAGGGGCTACGAGTTCACCCCTCCACTTT	CATSSERGATSSPLHF
TRBV7-9	NA	NA	TRBJ2-5	TGTGCCAGCAGCTTAGCGGGAAGGTCAGAGACCCAGTACTTC	CASSLAGRSETQYF
TRBV6-2/TRBV6-3	many	NA	TRBJ1-5	TGTGCCAGCAGTTATGGCCGGGGTAGCAATCAGCCCCAGCATTTT	CASSYGRGSNQPQHF
TRBV2	many	NA	TRBJ2-5	TGTGCCAGCAGACGGCCAACGGAGACCCAGTACTTC	CASRRPTETQYF
TRBV27	few	NA	TRBJ2-7	TGTGCCAGCAGTTTAATGCAGGGCCCCTACGAGCAGTACTTC	CASSLMQGPYEQYF
TRBV3-1	many	NA	TRBJ2-7	TGTGCCAGCAGTTCCAGGGGAGAGCAGTACTTC	CASSSRGEQYF
TRBV11-2	NA	TRBD2	TRBJ2-1	TGTGCCAGCAGCTTAGGGGGACTAGGGGGAGACAATGAGCAGTTCTTC	CASSLGGLGGDNEQFF
TRBV5-5	NA	TRBD1	TRBJ1-2	TGTGCCAGCAGCCCGAGGCAGGGGGCAGGCTACACCTTC	CASSPRQGAGYTF
TRBV5-6	NA	TRBD1	TRBJ1-2	TGTGCCAGCAGCACCACAGGGGCCGTTTACGGCTACACCTTC	CASSTTGAVYGYTF
TRBV6-9	NA	NA	TRBJ1-1	TGTGCCAACACAGAACTGAGGACTGAAGCTTTCTTT	CANTELRTEAFF
TRBV4-2	NA	NA	TRBJ1-1	TGTGCCAGCAGCCAAGATAGCAGGGAGAACACTGAAGCTTTCTTT	CASSQDSRENTEAFF
TRBV7-9	many	TRBD1	TRBJ1-4	TGTGCCAGCAGCTCCGACAGGGGGGGGGAAAAACTGTTTTTT	CASSSDRGGEKLFF
TRBV30	many	NA	TRBJ1-3	TGTGCCTGGAAGAAGGGGGGGAACACCATATATTTT	CAWKKGGNTIYF
TRBV18	many	NA	TRBJ2-5	TGTGCCAGCTCACCAAGCCCAGGGATTACGGAGACCCAGTACTTC	CASSPSPGITETQYF
TRBV5-4	NA	TRBD1	TRBJ2-5	TGTGCCAGCAGCTGGGACAGGGGGGGCGAAGAGACCCAGTACTTC	CASSWDRGGEETQYF
TRBV9	many	TRBD1	TRBJ1-2	TGTGCCAGCTCGTCGCCGGGACAGGGAAACTATGGCTACACCTTC	CASSSPGQGNYGYTF
TRBV5-1	NA	NA	TRBJ1-1	TGCGCCAGCAGCTTTGGATCCAGCCGCCCGTTGAACACTGAAGCTTTCTTT	CASSFGSSRPLNTEAFF
TRBV4-1	NA	TRBD1	TRBJ1-3	TGCGCCAGCAGCATCGACAGGGCCTCTGGAAACACCATATATTTT	CASSIDRASGNTIYF
TRBV7-8	NA	TRBD2	TRBJ2-5	TGTGCCAGCAGCTTATTCGCGGGGGGCGCAGAGACCCAGTACTTC	CASSLFAGGAETQYF
TRBV2	many	NA	TRBJ1-1	TGTGCCAGCAGTGAAGCGGTAAAAGGGATGAAAGCTTTCTTT	CASSEAVKGMKAFF
TRBV14	many	NA	TRBJ1-4	TGTGCCAGCAGCCACAGACAGGCAGGAAAACTGTTTTTT	CASSHRQAGKLFF
TRBV25-1	NA	NA	TRBJ1-6	TGTGCCAGCAGTGCTAGAGATCTTGGCGCGCCGGGAAATTCACCCCTCCACTTT	CASSARDLGAPGNSPLHF
TRBV20-1	NA	NA	TRBJ2-5	TGCAGTGCTATGCGGTCCGGGGGCCAAGAGACCCAGTACTTC	CSAMRSGGQETQYF
TRBV6-2/TRBV6-3	many	TRBD2	TRBJ2-3	TGTGCCAGCAGTCCCAGCGGGGTTCGCACAGATACGCAGTATTTT	CASSPSGVRTDTQYF